This TCR beta chain derives from a study of T cells in Graves' hyperthyroidism and ophthalmopathy. General observations from the study: Ophthalmopathy, which appeared later, was predicted by the model a median about 6.8 months before onset.

Comment on this clonotype: No antigen is known for it.

From RNA transcripts, TCR beta CDR3 regions were amplified. HTBI primers were the set used in a first-round RT-PCR of the TCR CDR3. Using its own MiXCR run on the multiplex PCR reads, TCRdb lists one record per CDR3 protein. This sample carries more than 300,000 distinct CDR3 sequences, under 20% of them seen once, and the ten largest clones take over 35%. The J segment lost 7 bases and the V segment lost 5 bases, leaving 19 bases of the junction unmatched. The CDR3 has 17 amino acids. Germline V gives CDR1 SNHLY, CDR2 FYNNEI. The clonotype comes from a man younger than 35 with Graves' ophthalmopathy. The chain couples TRBV2 to TRBJ2-7; 8 bases agree with TRBD1. Sequenced sample: blood. This CDR3 is CASSTGQGWGGEEEQYF. The CDR3 DNA reads as TGTGCCAGCAGTACAGGACAGGGTTGGGGCGGGGAGGAGGAGCAGTACTTC.